Reported below is one T cell receptor (beta chain). The data are from a study of control samples from healthy donors and cancer patients. Here immunoSEQ multiplex PCR was the method, and the copy in TCRdb shows in-frame clones only, minus some. This repertoire shows 50,000 to 65,000 clones, under 95% found once; its top ten account for about 0.93%. This CDR3 has 16 residues. Losses at the gene ends were 5 bases for V and 1 base for J; bases not matched to a gene: 8. CDR1 is SGHTA, CDR2 FQGNSA, per germline. V and J are TRBV7-2 and TRBJ2-7; 10 nucleotides align to TRBD1. Sequenced sample: PBMCs. This sequence was found in a man aged 30 to 45 with colorectal cancer. CDR3 sequence (DNA): TGTGCCAGCAGCGCCGGACAGGGGGTGATATCCTACGAGCAGTACTTC. It specifies CASSAGQGVISYEQYF. The entire variable domain, with the rest obtained from reference TRBV7-2 and TRBJ2-7, is as follows: GAGVSQSPSNKVTEKGKDVELRCDPISGHTALYWYRQSLGQGLEFLIYFQGNSAPDKSGLPSDRFSAERTGGSVSTLTIQRTQQEDSAVYLCASSAGQGVISYEQYFGPGTRLTVT.